This is a list of T cell receptor beta chains from one sample in a study of Ad26.COV2.S vaccination and SARS-CoV-2 variants. Some clones are missing from TCRdb's copy, which holds only in-frame ones; the method was immunoSEQ multiplex PCR. The data contain about 390,000 clones, approximately 90% of them seen just once; the ten biggest clones take up 1.5% to 2%. This material consisted of peripheral blood, taken in a trial of Ad26.COV2.S vaccine versus placebo. These receptors all stem from a person between 18 and 65 years old who received the Ad26.COV2.S COVID-19 vaccine or a placebo. CDR3s include the opening cysteine and the closing phenylalanine or tryptophan. The D gene is left open where the match is weak. Only part of the rows carry a size: once, few, many, or a class if the clone is expanded.

J	size	D	V	DNA	CDR3
TRBJ1-4	.	.	TRBV3-1/TRBV3-2	TGTGCCAGCAGCCATCACACTATTAATGAAAAACTGTTTTTT	CASSHHTINEKLFF
TRBJ1-1	.	.	TRBV7-8	TGTGCCAGCAGCTTATATCTTGCAGGGCGAAAGAACACTGAAGCTTTCTTT	CASSLYLAGRKNTEAFF
TRBJ2-7	.	TRBD2	TRBV10-3	TGTGCCACAGCAGGGAGGGCTAACTACGAGCAGTACTTC	CATAGRANYEQYF
TRBJ1-1	once	.	TRBV30	TGTGCCTGGAGTGTACTAGGAGCCAACACTGAAGCTTTCTTT	CAWSVLGANTEAFF
TRBJ1-2	.	.	TRBV7-2	TGTGCCAGCAGCCAGGGCCATGAGTATGGCTACACCTTC	CASSQGHEYGYTF
TRBJ1-4	.	.	TRBV27	TGTGCCAGCAGTCGGAGGGACACGTATGAAAAACTGTTTTTT	CASSRRDTYEKLFF
TRBJ2-7	.	TRBD2	TRBV3-1/TRBV3-2	TGTGCCAGCAGCTCTATAGCGGGGGGGCCAAATTACGAGCAGTACTTC	CASSSIAGGPNYEQYF
TRBJ1-2	once	.	TRBV25-1	TGTGCCAGCAGTTGGGGAGTCGGTGGCTACACCTTC	CASSWGVGGYTF
TRBJ2-7	.	TRBD2	TRBV2	TGTGCCAGCAGTGTTCGCAGCGGGGGGGTTGGCTACGAGCAGTACTTC	CASSVRSGGVGYEQYF
TRBJ1-2	.	.	TRBV28	TGTGCCAGCAGTTTAGGACAGAGCTATGGCTACACCTTC	CASSLGQSYGYTF
TRBJ1-6	.	TRBD1	TRBV7-9	TGTGCCAGCAGCCCAGGGCAGGGGGCTAATTCACCCCTCCACTTT	CASSPGQGANSPLHF
TRBJ1-1	.	.	TRBV4-1	TGCGCCAGCAGCCAAGATCGAGGAAGGGGCGGGGACTCTGAAGCTTTCTTT	CASSQDRGRGGDSEAFF
TRBJ2-5	once	TRBD2	TRBV29-1	TGCAGCGTTGAAGGGACTAGGGCAACACAAGAGACCCAGTACTTC	CSVEGTRATQETQYF
TRBJ1-2	.	TRBD1	TRBV18	TGTGCCAGCTCACCTGACAGGGACGGCTACACCTTC	CASSPDRDGYTF
TRBJ2-2	.	TRBD1	TRBV18	TGTGCCAGCTCACCAGCCGGGACAGGGCTCGTGGAGCTGTTTTTT	CASSPAGTGLVELFF
TRBJ2-6	.	.	TRBV6-1	TGTGCCAGCAGTGTATCCTCGGGTGCTGGGGCCAACGTCCTGACTTTC	CASSVSSGAGANVLTF
TRBJ1-5	.	TRBD1	TRBV7-8	TGTGCCAGCAGCTACCACAGGGGTAGGGAGCAGCCCCAGCATTTT	CASSYHRGREQPQHF
TRBJ1-3	.	.	TRBV7-2	TGTGCCAGCAGCTCGTCGGACGGAAACACCATATATTTT	CASSSSDGNTIYF
TRBJ2-3	.	.	TRBV10-1	TGCGCCAGCAGTCGGCGGGGCGGGCCAGATACGCAGTATTTT	CASSRRGGPDTQYF
TRBJ2-1	.	.	TRBV6-5	TGTGCCAGCAGAGGGGGGCCCACCTACAATGAGCAGTTCTTC	CASRGGPTYNEQFF
TRBJ2-2	.	TRBD1	TRBV6-5	TGTGCCAGCCGGGGACAGTGGGCCGGGGAGCTGTTTTTT	CASRGQWAGELFF
TRBJ1-2	.	.	TRBV7-2	TGTGCCACCTCGGCGGCCGGGACGCAAAGCTATGGCTACACCTTC	CATSAAGTQSYGYTF
TRBJ2-2	.	.	TRBV4-1	TGCGCCAGCACCCCCGGAATTGCGAACACCGGGGAGCTGTTTTTT	CASTPGIANTGELFF
TRBJ1-1	.	.	TRBV25-1	TGTGCCAGCAGTGTTGTAGGTACTGAAGCTTTCTTT	CASSVVGTEAFF
TRBJ1-5	.	.	TRBV4-3	TGCGCCAGCAGCCAGGACCGGCGCAATCAGCCCCAGCATTTT	CASSQDRRNQPQHF
TRBJ2-3	.	.	TRBV7-9	TGTGCCAGCAGTCCCCCTTCGGATACGCAGTATTTT	CASSPPSDTQYF